These 28 T cell receptor beta chains originate from one sample sequenced in a study of blood T cells in healthy people across ages. It was with a sample-barcoded 5' primer and a J-beta primer mix that a second PCR of about 7 to 12 cycles was run. TCRdb analysed the 5' RACE reads with MiXCR anew, one entry per CDR3 protein. This sample yields hundreds of thousands of distinct CDR3 sequences, of which roughly 49% are seen a single time; roughly a third belongs to the top ten. Material: blood. Receptors were obtained from a woman aged 55-70 years in good health.

The chain links TRBV7-2 to TRBJ1-2; D call uncertain. The CDR3 length is 15 residues. The ends were cut back, 2 bases at V and 2 bases at J, with 12 bases in the middle. Germline V lookup: CDR1 SGHTA, CDR2 FQGNSA. CDR3 sequence reads: CASSLSWDQNYGYTF. The CDR3 bases are TGTGCCAGCAGCTTAAGCTGGGATCAAAACTATGGCTACACCTTC.

CDR3 nucleotide sequence: TGTGCCAGCACCCATGCAGGACAGGCCAGCTCCTACGAGCAGTACTTC. This gives the protein CASTHAGQASSYEQYF. The rearrangement joins TRBV6-1 to TRBJ2-7; TRBD1 matches at 7 bases. The V and J ends lost 7 bases and 0 bases, in that order; junction bases with no gene match: 12. CDR3 length: 16 amino acids. Germline CDR1 is MNHNS and CDR2 is SASEGT.

J is TRBJ2-3 and V is TRBV7-9, with D perhaps matching TRBD2 (5 bases). Germline V CDR1 and CDR2: SEHNR, FQNEAQ (reference sequence). Trimming removed 1 base at V and 6 bases at J, with 11 bases between. This CDR3 spans 14 amino acids. Here the CDR3 DNA reads TGTGCCAGCAGCTTAGTCCCCGGGAAGGATACGCAGTATTTT. This sequence encodes CASSLVPGKDTQYF.

V and J are TRBV7-2 and TRBJ1-5; weak D call: TRBD1 (6 bases). Germline V CDR1 and CDR2: SGHTA, FQGNSA. CDR3 length equals 15 residues. Trimming shortened V by 1 base and J by 6 bases, and 13 bases separated the two germline ends. The CDR3 DNA reads TGTGCCAGCAGCTTAGAGGGCCAGGGGTTTCAGCCCCAGCATTTT. Translated, it gives CASSLEGQGFQPQHF.

The chain employs TRBV4-3 and TRBJ2-1; 13 bases align to TRBD2. Germline values: CDR1 LGHNA, CDR2 YSLEER. With V trimmed by 1 base and J by 7 bases, 10 bases remained unmatched. The length of the CDR3 is 18 residues. Here the CDR3 reads CASSQVVGRTSGRNEQFF. CDR3 DNA sequence: TGCGCCAGCAGCCAAGTGGTAGGTCGGACTAGCGGGAGAAATGAGCAGTTCTTC.

This chain links TRBV12-3 or TRBV12-4 with TRBJ2-3, with D perhaps matching TRBD1 (6 bases). Trimming stripped 1 base from V and 7 bases from J, with 24 bases between. The CDR3 covers 18 residues. This chain's CDR3 is CASSLVRDTQGRANTQYF. The CDR3 DNA sequence: TGTGCCAGCAGTTTAGTTCGGGACACCCAGGGTAGGGCAAATACGCAGTATTTT.

V usage is TRBV4-2 and J usage is TRBJ2-1; D is perhaps TRBD2 (5 bases). The CDR3 extends over 18 amino acids. V lost 1 base, J lost 0 bases, and 16 bases lay in between. Germline V gives CDR1 LGHNA, CDR2 YNFKEQ. The CDR3 protein is CASSQGRRETSSYNEQFF. In DNA form, the CDR3 reads TGTGCCAGCAGCCAAGGACGCCGGGAAACGAGCTCCTACAATGAGCAGTTCTTC.

The chain carries TRBV11-2 and TRBJ1-4; 7 positions match TRBD1. The germline gives CDR1 SGHAT, CDR2 FQNNGV. There are 17 residues in the CDR3. J lost 0 bases, V lost 4 bases, and 8 bases had no gene match. CDR3 coding DNA: TGTGCCAGCAGCTATAGGGGGCTAGGGGCAACTAATGAAAAACTGTTTTTT. Residues: CASSYRGLGATNEKLFF.

This clonotype came up a few times. Here the CDR3 reads CASSPEGWEQFF. CDR3 in DNA: TGTGCCAGCAGCCCCGAGGGTTGGGAGCAGTTCTTC. The chain is built from TRBV7-9 and TRBJ2-1; TRBD2 might be the D (5 bases). This CDR3 spans 12 amino acids. Trimming shortened V by 5 bases and J by 10 bases, and 12 bases separated the two germline ends. The germline CDR1 and CDR2 sequences are SEHNR and FQNEAQ (reference sequence).

The table lists this clonotype with a count of one. Here the CDR3 reads CASRPTSGRIEQYF. CDR3 DNA: TGTGCCAGCAGACCGACTAGCGGGAGGATTGAGCAGTACTTC. The chain employs TRBV6-1 and TRBJ2-4; 13 nucleotides agree with TRBD2. This CDR3 region has 14 residues. CDR1 and CDR2 (germline): MNHNS, SASEGT. After removal of 6 bases from V and 13 bases from J, the junction contained 9 bases not matched to a gene.

The chain couples TRBV7-2 to TRBJ2-1; 11 nucleotides match TRBD1. The CDR3 length is 15 residues. After removal of 2 bases from V and 7 bases from J, the junction contained 4 bases not matched to a gene. Germline values: CDR1 SGHTA, CDR2 FQGNSA. The chain's CDR3 is CASSLKGQGVNEQFF. In DNA, the CDR3 is TGTGCCAGCAGCTTAAAGGGACAGGGGGTTAATGAGCAGTTCTTC.

The V call is TRBV11-2, the J call TRBJ1-1; tentatively, D is TRBD1 (6 bases). Germline values: CDR1 SGHAT, CDR2 FQNNGV. The CDR3 runs to 13 residues. V lost 5 bases to trimming and J lost 6 bases, with 13 bases between them. This CDR3 reads CASSTGAMAEAFF. The CDR3 DNA reads TGTGCCAGCAGCACGGGGGCTATGGCTGAAGCTTTCTTT.

As regards this clonotype: A read error may account for a junction end that differs from germline. This sequence joins TRBV9 and TRBJ1-2; no reliable D call. This CDR3 has 13 residues. The germline CDR1 and CDR2 sequences are SGDLS and YYNGEE. DNA of the CDR3: TGTACCAGCAGCGTAGGTGGGGACTATGGCTACACCTTC. As protein: CTSSVGGDYGYTF.

The chain recombines TRBV5-6 with TRBJ2-3, with TRBD2 as a possible D gene (6 bases). V was trimmed by 4 bases and J by 0 bases, leaving 15 bases between them. The CDR3 loop spans 16 amino acids. Germline V gene data show CDR1 as SGHDT and CDR2 as YYEEEE. Here the CDR3 reads CASSPLPGTSTDTQYF. The CDR3 DNA is TGTGCCAGCAGCCCGCTCCCAGGGACTAGCACAGATACGCAGTATTTT.

CDR3 residues: CASTTLGGGGEQFF. CDR3 in DNA: TGTGCCAGCACCACCCTCGGGGGAGGTGGTGAGCAGTTCTTC. V usage is TRBV9 and J usage is TRBJ2-1, with D perhaps TRBD2 (6 bases). CDR1 is SGDLS and CDR2 is YYNGEE in the germline V gene. CDR3 length equals 14 residues. Trimming took 6 bases from V and 9 from J, leaving 19 bases between them.

This clonotype was detected only once. An end of the junction differs from the germline gene, which may be a read error. This chain uses TRBV7-2 with TRBJ2-1; 7 nucleotides match TRBD1. There are 16 residues in the CDR3. Per the germline V gene, CDR1 is SGHTA and CDR2 is FQGNSA. The CDR3 loop reads CAGSTHSGGIYNEQFF. CDR3 DNA sequence: TGTGCCGGCAGCACTCACTCAGGGGGTATCTACAATGAGCAGTTCTTC.

V is TRBV7-3 and J is TRBJ1-1; D remains ambiguous. Germline V gene data show CDR1 as SGHTA and CDR2 as FQGTGA. V lost 0 bases and J lost 0, with 5 bases in between. The length of the CDR3 is 14 residues. The CDR3 spells CASSLTLMNTEAFF. The CDR3 DNA is TGTGCCAGCAGCTTAACGCTAATGAACACTGAAGCTTTCTTT.

This clonotype was picked up a small number of times. Here the CDR3 reads CSVAVGLLGETQYF. The DNA of the CDR3 is TGCAGCGTGGCCGTGGGCCTTCTAGGAGAGACCCAGTACTTC. The chain links TRBV29-1 to TRBJ2-5; D gene unclear. In germline, CDR1 is SQVTM, CDR2 ANQGSEA. This CDR3 spans 14 amino acids. Trimming removed 6 bases at V and 4 bases at J, with 18 bases between.

This clonotype was observed a few times. This sequence joins TRBV2 and TRBJ2-5, with D maybe TRBD1 (6 bases). From germline, CDR1 is SNHLY and CDR2 FYNNEI. V gave up 5 bases and J gave up 1 base, with 14 bases separating them. CDR3 length: 15 amino acids. CDR3 sequence: CASSLGQKIQETQYF. The CDR3 DNA is TGTGCCAGCAGTCTAGGACAGAAGATCCAAGAGACCCAGTACTTC.

V and J are TRBV4-2 and TRBJ2-7; a weak D match, TRBD2 (6 bases). Germline CDR1 and CDR2: LGHNA and YNFKEQ. Trimming cost V 1 base and J 7 bases, with 38 bases left between them. The CDR3 length is 22 residues. The DNA of the CDR3 is TGTGCCAGCAGCCAAGTATTTGAAGGTAGCGGAACCATTTTTGGGTTGTTCCGAGAGCAGTACTTC. Translated, it gives CASSQVFEGSGTIFGLFREQYF.

This clonotype was found many times. The chain employs TRBV4-2 and TRBJ2-7; TRBD2 matches at 9 bases. Trimming cost V 1 base and J 2 bases; bases outside gene matches: 3. Germline assignment: CDR1 LGHNA and CDR2 YNFKEQ. This CDR3 has 15 amino acids. CDR3 in amino acids: CASSQGLAGTYEQYF. In DNA form, the CDR3 reads TGTGCCAGCAGCCAAGGGCTAGCGGGGACCTACGAGCAGTACTTC.

The chain has TRBV11-2 and TRBJ2-4; possibly TRBD1 for D (5 bases). The DNA end lines up better with TRBJ2-7; the J call may be wrong. Germline V gene sequence: CDR1 SGHAT, CDR2 FQNNGV. This CDR3 comprises 15 residues. The chain's CDR3 is CASSLDLQGPYEQYF. For the CDR3, the DNA is TGTGCCAGCAGCTTAGATCTGCAGGGTCCCTACGAGCAGTACTTC.

This clonotype occurred a few times. The chain is built from TRBV5-1 and TRBJ2-1; 14 nucleotides line up with TRBD2. Germline values: CDR1 SGHRS, CDR2 YFSETQ. The ends lost 0 bases at V and 6 bases at J; junction bases unmatched: 2. CDR3 size: 16 residues. The CDR3: CASSLGLAGGPNEQFF. CDR3 sequence (DNA): TGCGCCAGCAGCTTGGGACTAGCGGGAGGGCCCAATGAGCAGTTCTTC.

The rearrangement uses TRBV7-2 and TRBJ2-5; the match to TRBD2 covers 7 bases. CDR1 is SGHTA, CDR2 FQGNSA, per germline. There are 16 residues in the CDR3. Unmatched junction bases numbered 13, after V lost 4 bases and J lost 5 bases. CDR3 nucleotide sequence: TGTGCCAGCAGCTCCATACTTGGGAGGGCCGGGGAGACCCAGTACTTC. Amino acids: CASSSILGRAGETQYF.

The chain recombines TRBV7-8 with TRBJ2-6; D perhaps matches TRBD2 (5 bases). The CDR3 totals 16 residues. Trimming removed 0 bases at V and 4 bases at J, with 10 bases between. The germline gives CDR1 SGHVS, CDR2 FQNEAQ. The CDR3 reads CASSLAWRGGANVLTF. CDR3 DNA: TGTGCCAGCAGCTTAGCGTGGAGAGGGGGGGCCAACGTCCTGACTTTC.

The J gene is TRBJ2-3, the V gene TRBV20-1; D is undetermined. This CDR3 comprises 14 residues. Germline V lookup: CDR1 DFQATT, CDR2 SNEGSKA (reference sequence). The ends were cut back, 3 bases at V and 1 base at J, with 11 bases in the middle. DNA for the CDR3: TGCAGTGCTAGTTATCCGTACCGCACAGATACGCAGTATTTT. Protein: CSASYPYRTDTQYF.

The CDR3 DNA reads as TGCAGTGCGCCGTTCCAGGGGGCCGGAGTTTTCCTTAGCACAGATACGCAGTATTTT. Translating it yields CSAPFQGAGVFLSTDTQYF. V usage is TRBV20-1 and J usage is TRBJ2-3, with 8 nucleotides matching TRBD1. Germline V CDR1 and CDR2: DFQATT, SNEGSKA (reference sequence). The CDR3 is 19 amino acids. V was pared by 6 bases and J by 0 bases, with 20 bases of the junction left unmatched.

The chain uses TRBV5-1 and TRBJ1-6, with 11 bases matching TRBD1. The CDR3 has 16 amino acids. Germline CDR1 is SGHRS and CDR2 is YFSETQ. The V and J ends lost 1 base and 10 bases, in that order; junction bases with no gene match: 7. The CDR3 protein is CASSLPGTGGWSPLHF. CDR3 DNA: TGCGCCAGCAGCTTGCCCGGGACAGGGGGTTGGTCACCCCTCCACTTT.